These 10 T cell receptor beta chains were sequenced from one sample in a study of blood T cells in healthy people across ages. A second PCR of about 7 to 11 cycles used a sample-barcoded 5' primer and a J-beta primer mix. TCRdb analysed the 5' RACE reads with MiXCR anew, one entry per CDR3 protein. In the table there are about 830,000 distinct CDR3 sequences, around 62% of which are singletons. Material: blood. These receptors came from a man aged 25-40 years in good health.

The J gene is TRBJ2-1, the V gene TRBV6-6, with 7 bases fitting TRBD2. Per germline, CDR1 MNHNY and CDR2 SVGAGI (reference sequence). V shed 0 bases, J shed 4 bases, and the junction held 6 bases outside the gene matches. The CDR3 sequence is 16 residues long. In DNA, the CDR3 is TGTGCCAGCAGTTACTCGCAGCGGGGAGTGTACAATGAGCAGTTCTTC. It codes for CASSYSQRGVYNEQFF.

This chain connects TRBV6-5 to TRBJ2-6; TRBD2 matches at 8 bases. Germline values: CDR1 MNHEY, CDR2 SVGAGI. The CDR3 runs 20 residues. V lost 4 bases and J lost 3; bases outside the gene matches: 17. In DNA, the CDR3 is TGTGCCAGCAGTTTCTCCGGGGGTAGCGGGGCCACGCTTGGGGCCAACGTCCTGACTTTC. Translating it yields CASSFSGGSGATLGANVLTF.

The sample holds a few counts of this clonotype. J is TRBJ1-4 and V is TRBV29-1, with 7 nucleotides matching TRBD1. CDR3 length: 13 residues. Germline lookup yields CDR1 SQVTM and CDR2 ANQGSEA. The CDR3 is CSVPGQSNEKLFF. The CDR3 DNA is TGCAGTGTGCCGGGACAGTCAAATGAAAAACTGTTTTTT. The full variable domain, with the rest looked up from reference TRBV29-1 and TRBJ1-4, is SAVISQKPSRDICQRGTSLTIQCQVDSQVTMMFWYRQQPGQSLTLIATANQGSEATYESGFVIDKFPISRPNLTFSTLTVSNMSPEDSSIYLCSVPGQSNEKLFFGSGTQLSVL.

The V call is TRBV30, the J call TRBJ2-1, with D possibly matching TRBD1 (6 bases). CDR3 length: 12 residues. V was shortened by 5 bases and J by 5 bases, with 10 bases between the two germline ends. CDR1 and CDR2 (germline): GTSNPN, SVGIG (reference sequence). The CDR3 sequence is CAWGTGNNEQFF. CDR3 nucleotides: TGTGCCTGGGGAACAGGGAACAATGAGCAGTTCTTC.

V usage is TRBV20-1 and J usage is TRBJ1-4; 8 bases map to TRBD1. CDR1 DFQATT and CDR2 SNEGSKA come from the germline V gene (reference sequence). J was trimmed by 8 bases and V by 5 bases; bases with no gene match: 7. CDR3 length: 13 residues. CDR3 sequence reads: CSALTGAMEKLFF. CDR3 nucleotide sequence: TGCAGTGCTTTGACAGGGGCTATGGAAAAACTGTTTTTT.

CDR3 nucleotide sequence: TGTGCCAGCAGCCGCCCCCGGACAACTCCCTACGAGCAGTACTTC. Amino acids: CASSRPRTTPYEQYF. The chain has TRBV28 and TRBJ2-4; perhaps TRBD1 as D (5 bases). The J call may be in error: the DNA end matches TRBJ2-7 better. The germline V gene encodes CDR1 MDHEN and CDR2 SYDVKM. CDR3 length: 15 residues.

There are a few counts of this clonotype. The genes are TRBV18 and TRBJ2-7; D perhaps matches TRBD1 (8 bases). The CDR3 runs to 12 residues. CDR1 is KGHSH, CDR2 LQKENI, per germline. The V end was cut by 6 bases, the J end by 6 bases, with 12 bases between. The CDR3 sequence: CASSHRGGEQYF. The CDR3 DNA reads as TGTGCCAGCTCGCACAGGGGGGGCGAGCAGTACTTC.

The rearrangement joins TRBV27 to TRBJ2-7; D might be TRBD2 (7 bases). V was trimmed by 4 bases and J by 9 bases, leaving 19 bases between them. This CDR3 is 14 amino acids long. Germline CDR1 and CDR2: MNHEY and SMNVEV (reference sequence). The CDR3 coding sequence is TGTGCCAGCAGTTCCCTCGGGGGCCCGGGAGGGCAGTACTTC. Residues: CASSSLGGPGGQYF.

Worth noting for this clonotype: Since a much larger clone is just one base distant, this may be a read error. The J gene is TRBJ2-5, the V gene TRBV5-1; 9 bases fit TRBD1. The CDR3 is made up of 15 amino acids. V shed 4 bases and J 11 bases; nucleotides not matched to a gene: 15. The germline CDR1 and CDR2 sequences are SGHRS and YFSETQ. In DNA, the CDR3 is TGCGCCAGCAGCCTGGTGGGACAGGGCGCTAATGAGCAGTACTTC. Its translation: CASSLVGQGANEQYF.

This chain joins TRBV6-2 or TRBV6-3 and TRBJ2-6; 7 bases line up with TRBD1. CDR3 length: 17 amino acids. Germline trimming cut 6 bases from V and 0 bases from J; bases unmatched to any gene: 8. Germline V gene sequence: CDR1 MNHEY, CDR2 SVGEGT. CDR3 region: CASRPRDSYSGANVLTF. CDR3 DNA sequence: TGTGCCAGCAGACCCCGGGACAGTTACTCTGGGGCCAACGTCCTGACTTTC.